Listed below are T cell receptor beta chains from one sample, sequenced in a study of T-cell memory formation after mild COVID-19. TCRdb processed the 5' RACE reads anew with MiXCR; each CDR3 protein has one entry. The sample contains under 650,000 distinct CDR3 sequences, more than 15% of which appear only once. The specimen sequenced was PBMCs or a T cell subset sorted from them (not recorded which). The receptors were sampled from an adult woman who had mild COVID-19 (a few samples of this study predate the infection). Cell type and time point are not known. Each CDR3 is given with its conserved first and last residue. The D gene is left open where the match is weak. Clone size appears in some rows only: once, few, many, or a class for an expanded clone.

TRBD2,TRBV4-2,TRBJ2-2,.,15,CASSQGGGTAGELFF,TGTGCCAGCAGCCAAGGGGGGGGAACAGCCGGGGAGCTGTTTTTT
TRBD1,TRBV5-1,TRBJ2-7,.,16,CASSLTGTDFSYEQYF,TGCGCCAGCAGCCTAACCGGGACAGACTTCTCCTACGAGCAGTACTTC
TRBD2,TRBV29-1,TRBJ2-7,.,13,CSVETSGTYEQYF,TGCAGCGTTGAGACTAGCGGGACCTACGAGCAGTACTTC
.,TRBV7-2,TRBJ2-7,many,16,CASSLILAGDSYEQYF,TGTGCCAGCAGCTTAATTTTGGCCGGGGATTCCTACGAGCAGTACTTC
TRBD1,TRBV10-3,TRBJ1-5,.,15,CAISELQGMGQPQHF,TGTGCCATCAGTGAGTTACAGGGGATGGGTCAGCCCCAGCATTTT
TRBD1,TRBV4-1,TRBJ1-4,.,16,CASSQDLGQGAKKLFF,TGCGCCAGCAGCCAAGATTTAGGGCAGGGGGCGAAAAAACTGTTTTTT
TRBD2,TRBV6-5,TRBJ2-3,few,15,CASSYTSGRRDTQYF,TGTGCCAGCAGTTACACTAGCGGGAGGAGGGATACGCAGTATTTT
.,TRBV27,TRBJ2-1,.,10,CASGINEQFF,TGTGCCAGCGGGATCAATGAGCAGTTCTTC
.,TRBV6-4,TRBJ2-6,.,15,CASSDGDSGANVLTF,TGTGCCAGCAGTGACGGAGACTCTGGGGCCAACGTCCTGACTTTC
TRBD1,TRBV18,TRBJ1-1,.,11,CASSPQGAAFF,TGTGCCAGCTCACCACAGGGGGCGGCTTTCTTT
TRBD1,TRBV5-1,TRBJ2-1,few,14,CASSSGQGENEQFF,TGCGCCAGCAGCTCGGGACAGGGGGAGAATGAGCAGTTCTTC
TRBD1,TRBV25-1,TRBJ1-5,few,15,CASSSADRGNQPQHF,TGTGCCAGCAGTTCCGCGGACAGGGGGAATCAGCCCCAGCATTTT
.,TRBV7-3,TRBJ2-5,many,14,CASSLNGGRETQYF,TGTGCCAGCAGCTTAAACGGGGGGCGAGAGACCCAGTACTTC
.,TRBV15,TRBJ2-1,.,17,CATSRFLPGLGDNEQFF,TGTGCCACCAGCAGATTCCTTCCAGGACTTGGGGACAATGAGCAGTTCTTC